The source of this T cell receptor (beta chain) is a study of T cells after yellow fever vaccination. TCRdb itself ran the 5' RACE reads through MiXCR, one entry per CDR3 protein. The table lists about 630,000 distinct CDR3 sequences, 10% to 15% of them singletons. Sequenced here: PBMCs, sampled on the day of the yellow fever booster vaccination. The sequence came from a man between 25 and 39 years old who received the YFV17D yellow fever vaccine.

The CDR3 spells CASSPALPPPPYEQYF. CDR3 nucleotide sequence: TGCGCCAGCAGTCCGGCTCTTCCACCCCCACCCTACGAGCAGTACTTC. This sequence joins TRBV23-1 and TRBJ2-7; D gene uncertain. TRBV23-1 is designated an ORF whose function remains uncertain. CDR3 length equals 16 residues. V was cut by 4 bases and J by 2 bases, with 18 bases left in between.